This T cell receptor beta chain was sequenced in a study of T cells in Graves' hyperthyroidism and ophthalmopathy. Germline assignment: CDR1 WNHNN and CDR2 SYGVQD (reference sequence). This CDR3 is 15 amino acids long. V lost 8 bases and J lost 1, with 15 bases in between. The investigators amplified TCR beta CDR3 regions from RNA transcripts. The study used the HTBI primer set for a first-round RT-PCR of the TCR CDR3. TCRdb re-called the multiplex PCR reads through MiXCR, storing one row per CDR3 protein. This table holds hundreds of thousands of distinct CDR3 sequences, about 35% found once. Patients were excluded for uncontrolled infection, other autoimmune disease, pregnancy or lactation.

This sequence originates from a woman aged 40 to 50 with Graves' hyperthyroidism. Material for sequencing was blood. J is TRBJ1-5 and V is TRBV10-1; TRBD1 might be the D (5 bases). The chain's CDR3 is CASGQGGRSNQPQHF. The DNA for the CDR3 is TGCGCCAGCGGTCAGGGAGGAAGGAGCAATCAGCCCCAGCATTTT.